This record covers a single T cell receptor (beta chain). Its cognate antigen is unknown. The entire patient cohort was treatment-naive prior to thyroid surgery. These data belong to a study of metastatic and nonmetastatic thyroid tumors. Study at large: Repertoire data that came from the blood and tumor or nodule tissue of malignant and benign thyroid patients were compared. Study findings and constraints: Malignant thyroid tumors reportedly had TCR beta diversity that was significantly higher than in benign nodules, in blood and tumor.

Under the authors' procedure: Between-group CDR3 differences, defined by clinicopathological status, yielded a distant-metastasis classifier for papillary thyroid cancer. Using MiXCR, TCRdb reanalyzed the PCR reads. The authors' filters were not applied to this entry. In the table there are tens of thousands of clones, roughly 20% of which are singletons. The germline V and J ends were trimmed by 7 bases and 2 bases, with 11 bases remaining between them. The germline V gene encodes CDR1 SGHRS and CDR2 YFSETQ. The CDR3 runs 13 residues. The receptor comes from a female donor with papillary thyroid cancer or a benign thyroid nodule (not recorded which). Some clones in this sample may be carry-over from other donors' samples. The source material was blood. The chain uses TRBV5-1 and TRBJ2-3, with a possible D match to TRBD1 (6 bases). CDR3 in DNA: TGCGCCAGCTGGACAGCTTACACAGATACGCAGTATTTT. It encodes CASWTAYTDTQYF.